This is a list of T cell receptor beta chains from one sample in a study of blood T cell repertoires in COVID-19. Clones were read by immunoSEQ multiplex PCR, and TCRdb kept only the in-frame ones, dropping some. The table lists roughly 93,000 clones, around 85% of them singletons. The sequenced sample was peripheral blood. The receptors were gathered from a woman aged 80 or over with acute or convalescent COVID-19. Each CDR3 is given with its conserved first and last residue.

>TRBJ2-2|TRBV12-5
CASGRDRGNTGELFF
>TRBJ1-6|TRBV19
CASSINGEGLISPLHF
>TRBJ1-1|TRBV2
CASSRTTGMNTEAFF
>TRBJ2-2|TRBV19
CASGIGTGGTGELFF
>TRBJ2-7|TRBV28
CASRSPGQGWYEQYF
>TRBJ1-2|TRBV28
CASTIRGGRGLDGYTF
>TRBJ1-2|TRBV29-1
CSVVGTGGNGYTF
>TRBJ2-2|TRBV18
CASSPPGQGTGELFF
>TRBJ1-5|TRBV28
CASSGNRDRLSAQPQHF
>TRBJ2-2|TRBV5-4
CASSLGSRNTGELFF
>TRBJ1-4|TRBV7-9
CASSPGQAGGNEKLFF
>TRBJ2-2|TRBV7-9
CASSLALAIGELFF
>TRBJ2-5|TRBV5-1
CASTDRADLSETQYF
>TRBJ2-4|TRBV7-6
CASSHSSGGGKNIQYF
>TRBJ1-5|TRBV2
CASSVKPGKGNQPQHF
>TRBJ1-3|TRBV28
CASSSTGENTIYF
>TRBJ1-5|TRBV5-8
CASSERAGRQPQHF
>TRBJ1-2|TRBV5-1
CASSLASGTGVTYGYTF
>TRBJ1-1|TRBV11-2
CASSLSPGTEAFF
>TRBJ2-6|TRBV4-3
CASSQDGTGQTGANVLTF
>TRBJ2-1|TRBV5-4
CASSLGQADNEQFF
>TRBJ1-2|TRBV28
CASSLGQLNYGYTF
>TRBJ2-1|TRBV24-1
CATSAAGQGNNEQFF
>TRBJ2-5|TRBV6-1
CASSATRGPYKYPETQYF
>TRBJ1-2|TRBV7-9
CASSLQGTYGYTF
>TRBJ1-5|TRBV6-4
CASSPGQGTNQPQHF
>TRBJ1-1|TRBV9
CASSPRTGVGTEAFF
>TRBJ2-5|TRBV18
CASSPRGYGGGTQETQYF
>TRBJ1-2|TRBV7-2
CASSLDFTGYTF
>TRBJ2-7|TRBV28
CASSLQGHEQYF
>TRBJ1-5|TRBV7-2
CASSLSGGQPQHF
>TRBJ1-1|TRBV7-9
CASSLRGGLEAFF
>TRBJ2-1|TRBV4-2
CASSPSLDSYNEQFF
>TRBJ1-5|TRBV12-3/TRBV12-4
CASSPQGNQPQHF
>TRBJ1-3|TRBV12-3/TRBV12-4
CAASVNSGNTIYF
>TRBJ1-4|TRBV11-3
CASNRTGVRTNEKLFF
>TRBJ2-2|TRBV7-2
CASSLEGTGNTGELFF
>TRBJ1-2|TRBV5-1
CASSSQGIDGYTF
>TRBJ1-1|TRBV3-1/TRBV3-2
CASSQGRTGTEAFF
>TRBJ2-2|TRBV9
CASSVGFQVNTGELFF
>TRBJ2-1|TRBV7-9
CASGSEEFYNEQFF
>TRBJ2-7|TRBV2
CASSSTRGYYEQYF
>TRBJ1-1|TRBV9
CASSPSLGTGYTEAFF
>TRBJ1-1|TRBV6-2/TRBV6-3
CASSIRTSMNTEAFF
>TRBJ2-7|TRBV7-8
CASSKMGARMFEQYF